This T cell receptor beta chain is from a study of tumor-infiltrating lymphocytes in primary liver carcinoma. Study observations and caveats: All five tumor regions shared only about 7-25% of top clones.

Many counts were recorded for this clonotype. Its antigen remains unknown. Production of TCR beta cDNA used around 500 ng total RNA together with a constant-region primer. Employing slightly modified ARM-PCR, three nested multiplex PCR rounds were run, and these gave rise to the TCR beta libraries. TCRdb recomputed calls from the multiplex PCR reads with MiXCR, one row per CDR3 protein. The sample contains 48,000 or so distinct CDR3 sequences, over 65% of which appear only once. The tissue used was unsorted bulk material of about 19-33 mg. RNA and DNA were co-extracted from it with the AllPrep DNA/RNA mini kit. Patients had primary liver carcinoma treated by surgical resection. The sample consisted of liver tumor tissue from sampling region 3. Subset in this sample: tumor region T3, left-lateral pole. The clonotype comes from a middle-aged man with primary liver carcinoma and hepatitis B virus infection.

DNA of the CDR3: TGTGCCAGCTCGGGGCAGGGGCCCTATGGCTACACCTTC. This translates into CASSGQGPYGYTF. This chain joins TRBV28 and TRBJ1-2, with D possibly TRBD1 on 6 matching bases. Trimming pared 8 bases from V and 4 bases from J, leaving 14 bases between. Germline values: CDR1 MDHEN, CDR2 SYDVKM. This CDR3 spans 13 amino acids.